Sequencing of this T cell receptor beta chain was carried out in a study of beta chain features in type 1 diabetes. Study-level points and caveats: Naive, central memory and regulatory TCRB repertoires appeared more similar among patients than healthy donors. TCRB CDR3s were moderately but significantly shorter in Type 1 diabetes patients in all four CD4+ subsets.

CDR3 length equals 13 residues. The V gene lost 5 bases and the J gene lost 3 bases, with 11 bases spanning the gap. In germline, CDR1 is MNHEY, CDR2 SVGAGI. Central memory, naive, regulatory and stem cell-like memory CD4+ cells were sorted by CD45RO/CCR7/CD25/CD127/CD95/CD27. Notes on this clone: The antigen is undetermined.

The authors reverse transcribed all of the isolated RNA, so sequencing captured expressed TCRB transcripts. TCRdb's copy holds only in-frame clones and misses some; the assay was immunoSEQ multiplex PCR. The table shows a few hundred thousand clones, with 14% occurring only once. The sequencing input was naive CD4+ T cells from blood. V is TRBV6-5 and J is TRBJ2-7; no clear D. This clonotype was obtained from a man aged 30-40 years with type 1 diabetes. This CDR3 reads CASSPERYYEQYF. The CDR3 DNA reads as TGTGCCAGCAGTCCCGAGAGGTACTACGAGCAGTACTTC.